The 23 T cell receptor beta chains below were found in one sample sequenced in a study of CD8 T cells in Susac syndrome. Random hexamers primed reverse transcription of about 0.5 to 1 ug RNA. TCRdb processed the immunoSEQ multiplex PCR reads anew with MiXCR; each CDR3 protein has one entry. This table holds approximately 120,000 distinct CDR3 sequences, approximately 95% found once. Sequenced material: CD8+ T cells from PBMCs. These receptors were obtained from a human donor with multiple sclerosis.

V gene TRBV3-1 combines with J gene TRBJ2-7; the match to TRBD2 covers 8 bases. In germline, CDR1 is LGHDT, CDR2 YNNKEL (reference sequence). This CDR3 contains 17 residues. J lost 0 bases, V lost 4 bases, and 11 bases had no gene match. CDR3 sequence reads: CASSPRGGAFISYEQYF. Here the CDR3 DNA reads TGTGCCAGCAGCCCCCGGGGGGGCGCCTTTATCTCCTACGAGCAGTACTTC.

The V call is TRBV2, the J call TRBJ1-2; 7 nucleotides match TRBD1. V lost 6 bases, J lost 4 bases, and 2 bases stayed unmatched. The CDR3 totals 12 residues. CDR1 and CDR2 from the germline V gene are SNHLY and FYNNEI. CDR3 loop: CASRGTVYGYTF. The CDR3 region has the DNA TGTGCCAGCAGAGGGACAGTCTATGGCTACACCTTC.

The chain's CDR3 is CASSITSGIAKNIQYF. CDR3 coding DNA: TGTGCCAGCAGTATCACTAGCGGGATAGCCAAAAACATTCAGTACTTC. This chain connects TRBV12-3 or TRBV12-4 to TRBJ2-4; 10 bases map to TRBD2. J gave up 0 bases and V 5 bases, and 4 bases lay outside the gene matches. The CDR3 is 16 amino acids.

This chain links TRBV7-8 with TRBJ2-7; D ambiguous. CDR1 SGHVS and CDR2 FQNEAQ come from the germline V gene. The CDR3 loop spans 15 amino acids. Between the trimmed V and J ends, which lost 2 bases and 0 bases, there was a span of 11 bases. CDR3 bases: TGTGCCAGCAGCTTATCCTCCCGGAGCTCCTACGAGCAGTACGTC. This translates into CASSLSSRSSYEQYV.

V is TRBV9 and J is TRBJ2-5; no reliable D call. Germline CDR1 and CDR2: SGDLS and YYNGEE. This CDR3 contains 12 residues. Trimming cost V 6 bases and J 3 bases, with 9 bases left between them. CDR3 nucleotides: TGTGCCAGCACCGGAAATGAAGAGACCCAGTACTTC. Translated, it gives CASTGNEETQYF.

The genes are TRBV5-1 and TRBJ2-6; D not certain. CDR3 size: 15 residues. V was clipped by 4 bases and J by 0 bases, with 8 bases between them. Germline assignment: CDR1 SGHRS and CDR2 YFSETQ. CDR3 sequence: CASSETYSGANVLTF. CDR3 DNA: TGCGCCAGCAGCGAGACGTACTCTGGGGCCAACGTCCTGACTTTC.

V usage is TRBV7-9 and J usage is TRBJ2-1; TRBD1 might be the D (6 bases). CDR1 SEHNR and CDR2 FQNEAQ come from the germline V gene (reference sequence). The length of the CDR3 is 15 residues. V was clipped by 4 bases and J by 4 bases, with 14 bases between them. For the CDR3, the DNA is TGTGCCAGCAGCTCTATCGGGACACCATACAATGAGCAGTTCTTC. Protein sequence: CASSSIGTPYNEQFF.

This chain uses TRBV7-9 with TRBJ2-7; D remains unclear. Germline CDR1 is SEHNR and CDR2 is FQNEAQ (reference sequence). V dropped 6 bases and J dropped 0 bases, with 18 bases sitting between them. The CDR3 length is 16 residues. CDR3 bases: TGTGCCAGCAGTCTTACTAACCTCGGCAGCTCCTACGAGCAGTACTTC. Translated, it gives CASSLTNLGSSYEQYF.

This chain links TRBV11-1 with TRBJ2-2, with D perhaps matching TRBD1 (5 bases). Trimming shortened V by 5 bases and J by 5 bases, and 9 bases separated the two germline ends. The CDR3 has 13 amino acids. The germline V gene has CDR1 SGHAT and CDR2 FQDESV (reference sequence). For the CDR3, the DNA is TGTGCCAGCAGCGGCCGACAGACCGGGGAGCTGTTTTTT. Its translation: CASSGRQTGELFF.

Here the CDR3 DNA reads TGTGCCAGCAGCTTGGTCGGGACAGCCAATTCCTACGAGCAGTACTTC. Residues: CASSLVGTANSYEQYF. The V and J genes are TRBV5-6 and TRBJ2-7; TRBD1 matches 7 bases. The CDR3 is 16 residues long. Germline lookup yields CDR1 SGHDT and CDR2 YYEEEE. V lost 0 bases, J lost 1 base, and 7 bases stayed unmatched.

V and J are TRBV21-1 and TRBJ2-5; the DNA was not compared with TRBD2, the D call given in the table. TRBV21-1 is noted as a pseudogene. This CDR3 contains 17 residues. The CDR3 DNA sequence: TGTGCCAGCAGCAAAGCGATAGGGACTAGCGGCCAAGAGACCCAGTACTTC. Protein product: CASSKAIGTSGQETQYF.

The CDR3, as DNA: TGTGCCAGCAGACGTAGCGGGGGCTCCTACGAGCAGTACTTC. This translates into CASRRSGGSYEQYF. This chain connects TRBV12-3 or TRBV12-4 to TRBJ2-7; 9 bases are shared with TRBD2. After removal of 6 bases from V and 0 bases from J, the junction contained 3 bases not matched to a gene. The CDR3 consists of 14 residues.

V is TRBV7-9 and J is TRBJ2-7; D gene ambiguous. This CDR3 spans 14 amino acids. CDR1 and CDR2 from the germline V gene are SEHNR and FQNEAQ (reference sequence). The V end lost 5 bases, the J end lost 2 bases, and 13 bases lay between the germline ends. For the CDR3, the DNA is TGTGCCAGCAGCCCCTATGCCCGCCCCTACGAGCAGTACTTC. As protein: CASSPYARPYEQYF.

The chain uses TRBV5-4 and TRBJ2-7; 8 bases line up with TRBD2. CDR1 is SGHNT, CDR2 YYREEE, per germline (reference sequence). This CDR3 comprises 14 residues. V shed 4 bases and J 6 bases; nucleotides not matched to a gene: 9. DNA of the CDR3: TGTGCCAGCAGCCCGACCCGGGGGGGAGGCGAGCAGTACTTC. Its translation is CASSPTRGGGEQYF. Complete variable domain (other parts from reference TRBV5-4 and TRBJ2-7): ETGVTQSPTHLIKTRGQQVTLRCSSQSGHNTVSWYQQALGQGPQFIFQYYREEENGRGNFPPRFSGLQFPNYSSELNVNALELDDSALYLCASSPTRGGGEQYFGPGTRLTVT.

The chain has TRBV28 and TRBJ2-2; D is uncertain. This CDR3 comprises 15 residues. V lost 2 bases and J 1 base, leaving 8 bases between the germline ends. Germline assignment: CDR1 MDHEN and CDR2 SYDVKM. The CDR3 nucleotides are TGTGCCAGCAGTTTAATCGCTGGGAACACCGGGGAGCTGTTTTTT. It encodes CASSLIAGNTGELFF.

This clonotype was counted once. This rearrangement joins TRBV12-3 or TRBV12-4 to TRBJ2-7; TRBD1 matches 9 bases. J was trimmed by 5 bases and V by 5 bases; bases with no gene match: 7. There are 14 residues in the CDR3. CDR3 nucleotides: TGTGCCAGCAGTCGAACCGGGACAGGGAACGAGCAGTACTTC. Protein product: CASSRTGTGNEQYF.

V usage is TRBV4-1 and J usage is TRBJ1-1, with a weak D call TRBD1 (6 bases). The germline V gene encodes CDR1 MGHRA and CDR2 YSYEKL. The CDR3 is made up of 16 amino acids. The V gene lost 1 base and the J gene lost 0 bases, with 12 bases spanning the gap. The CDR3 protein is CASSQVDRSMNTEAFF. CDR3 nucleotides: TGCGCCAGCAGCCAAGTGGACAGAAGCATGAACACTGAAGCTTTCTTT.

J is TRBJ2-7 and V is TRBV13; 12 bases agree with TRBD1. V dropped 6 bases and J dropped 4; count of bases not matched to a gene: 7. This CDR3 has 15 residues. Germline assignment: CDR1 PRHDT and CDR2 FYEKMQ (reference sequence). CDR3 region: CASRARDRGRYEQYF. The DNA of the CDR3 is TGTGCCAGCAGAGCCCGGGACAGGGGGCGGTACGAGCAGTACTTC.

The V gene is TRBV3-1, the J gene TRBJ2-5, with D possibly called TRBD1 or TRBD2 (6 bases each). Germline CDR1 and CDR2: LGHDT and YNNKEL (reference sequence). The V end was cut by 5 bases, the J end by 2 bases, with 18 bases between. The CDR3 is 16 amino acids. The CDR3 DNA follows: TGTGCCAGCAGCGCAGGGGCGAGCGGGCGACAAGAGACCCAGTACTTC. This translates into CASSAGASGRQETQYF.

This sequence joins TRBV13 and TRBJ2-2; 7 positions agree with TRBD1. The CDR3 sequence is 14 residues long. Germline values: CDR1 PRHDT, CDR2 FYEKMQ (reference sequence). The J segment lost 1 base and the V segment lost 8 bases, leaving 4 bases of the junction unmatched. The CDR3 DNA reads as TGTGCCAGCGGCCAGGGGGTGAACACCGGGGAGCTGTTTTTT. Encoded protein: CASGQGVNTGELFF.

The genes are TRBV24-1 and TRBJ2-7; no clear D gene. Germline V gene lookup returns CDR1 KGHDR and CDR2 SFDVKD. The CDR3 runs to 12 residues. Trimming left V 4 bases short and J 1 base short, with 4 bases between. CDR3 sequence (DNA): TGTGCCACCAGTGACGGGTCCTACGAGCAGTACTTC. It translates to CATSDGSYEQYF.

The chain employs TRBV5-1 and TRBJ2-1; weak D call: TRBD1 (5 bases). The CDR3 is made up of 12 amino acids. Trimming left V 2 bases short and J 8 bases short, with 8 bases between. CDR1 SGHRS and CDR2 YFSETQ come from the germline V gene. As DNA, the CDR3 is TGCGCCAGCAGCTTTGGGGCCTATGAGCAGTTCTTC. It translates to CASSFGAYEQFF.

The chain couples TRBV20-1 to TRBJ2-7, with D possibly being TRBD1 (6 bases). The germline V and J ends were trimmed by 1 base and 2 bases, with 9 bases remaining between them. The CDR3 is made up of 13 amino acids. The germline gives CDR1 DFQATT, CDR2 SNEGSKA (reference sequence). The CDR3 region is CSARVGGTYEQYV. The CDR3 DNA follows: TGCAGTGCTAGAGTAGGGGGTACCTACGAGCAGTACGTC.